The T cell receptor beta chain under discussion was sequenced for a study of shared clonotypes between healthy human individuals. This CDR3 has 12 residues. With 6 bases removed from V and 6 bases from J, the gap between germline ends came to 9 bases. Germline CDR1 and CDR2: MNHNS and SASEGT. A remark on this clone: Its target is unknown.

Findings and limits, study-wide: The genetic and exposure-history diversity represented was limited by few donors. Inspection by rarefaction showed sorted-subset sequencing to be incomplete despite large depth. Shared across a handful of donors were around 5% of the naive CD4 clonotypes.

Clones were sequenced by immunoSEQ multiplex PCR, and TCRdb holds only the in-frame ones, with some missing. The repertoire holds over 75,000 clones, with around 68% as singletons. Sequencing was performed on memory CD8+ T cells sorted from blood. The subset here: CD45RO+ cells pooled with CCR7-negative TemRA cells. The TCR was taken from a man aged 25 to 40 in good health. The chain couples TRBV6-1 to TRBJ2-1, with D perhaps TRBD1 (6 bases). The CDR3 coding sequence is TGTGCCAGCAGGGGGGCGGGCAATGAGCAGTTCTTC. Residues: CASRGAGNEQFF.